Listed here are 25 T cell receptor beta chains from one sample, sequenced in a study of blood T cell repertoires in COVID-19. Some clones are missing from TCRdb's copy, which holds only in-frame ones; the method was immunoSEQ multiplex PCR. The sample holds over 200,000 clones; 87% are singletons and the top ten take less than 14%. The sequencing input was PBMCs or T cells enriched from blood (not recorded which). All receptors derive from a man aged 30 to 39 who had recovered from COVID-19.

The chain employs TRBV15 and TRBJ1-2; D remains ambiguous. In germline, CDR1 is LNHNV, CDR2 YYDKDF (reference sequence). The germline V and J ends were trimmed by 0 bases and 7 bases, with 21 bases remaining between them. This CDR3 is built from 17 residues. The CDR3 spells CATSRDLYAAAILGYTF. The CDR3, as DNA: TGTGCCACCAGCAGAGATCTGTATGCTGCCGCTATTCTTGGCTACACCTTC.

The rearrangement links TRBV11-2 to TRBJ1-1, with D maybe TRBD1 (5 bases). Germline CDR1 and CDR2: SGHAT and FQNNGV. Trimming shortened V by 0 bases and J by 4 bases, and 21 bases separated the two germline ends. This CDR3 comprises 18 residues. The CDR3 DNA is TGTGCCAGCAGCTTAGATTACCAGGGCCCCTGGTATGGCACTGAAGCTTTCTTT. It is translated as CASSLDYQGPWYGTEAFF. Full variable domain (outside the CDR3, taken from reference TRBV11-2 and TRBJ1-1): EAGVAQSPRYKIIEKRQSVAFWCNPISGHATLYWYQQILGQGPKLLIQFQNNGVVDDSQLPKDRFSAERLKGVDSTLKIQPAKLEDSAVYLCASSLDYQGPWYGTEAFFGQGTRLTVV.

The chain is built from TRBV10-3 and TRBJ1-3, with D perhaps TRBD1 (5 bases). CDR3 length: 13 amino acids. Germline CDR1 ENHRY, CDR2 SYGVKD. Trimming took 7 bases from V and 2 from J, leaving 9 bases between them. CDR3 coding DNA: TGTGCCATCACCACAGGTCCTGGAAACACCATATATTTT. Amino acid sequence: CAITTGPGNTIYF.

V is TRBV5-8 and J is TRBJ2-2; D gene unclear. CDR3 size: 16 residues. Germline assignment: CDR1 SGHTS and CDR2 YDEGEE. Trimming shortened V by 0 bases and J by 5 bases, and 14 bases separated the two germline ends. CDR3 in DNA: TGTGCCAGCAGCTTGGTGGCCCCACTGAGGACCGGGGAGCTGTTTTTT. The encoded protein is CASSLVAPLRTGELFF.

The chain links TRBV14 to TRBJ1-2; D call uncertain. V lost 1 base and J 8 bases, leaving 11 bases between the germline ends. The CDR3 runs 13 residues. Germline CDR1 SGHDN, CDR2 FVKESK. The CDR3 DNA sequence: TGTGCCAGCAGCCAAGTTCCCTCGTTCGGCTACACCTTC. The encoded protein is CASSQVPSFGYTF. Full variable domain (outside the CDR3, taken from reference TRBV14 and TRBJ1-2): EAGVTQFPSHSVIEKGQTVTLRCDPISGHDNLYWYRRVMGKEIKFLLHFVKESKQDESGMPNNRFLAERTGGTYSTLKVQPAELEDSGVYFCASSQVPSFGYTFGSGTRLTVV.

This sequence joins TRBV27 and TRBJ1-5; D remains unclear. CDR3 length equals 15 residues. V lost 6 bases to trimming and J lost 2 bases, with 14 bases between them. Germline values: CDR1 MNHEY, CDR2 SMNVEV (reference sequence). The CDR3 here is CASRDPAAGNQPQHF. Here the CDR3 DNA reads TGTGCCAGCAGGGACCCAGCGGCGGGCAATCAGCCCCAGCATTTT.

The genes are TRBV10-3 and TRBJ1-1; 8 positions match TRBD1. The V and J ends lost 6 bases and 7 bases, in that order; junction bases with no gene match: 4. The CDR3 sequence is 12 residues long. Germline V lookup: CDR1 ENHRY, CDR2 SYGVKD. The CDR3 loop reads CAIRSGQGEAFF. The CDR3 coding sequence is TGTGCCATCAGATCCGGACAGGGTGAAGCTTTCTTT.

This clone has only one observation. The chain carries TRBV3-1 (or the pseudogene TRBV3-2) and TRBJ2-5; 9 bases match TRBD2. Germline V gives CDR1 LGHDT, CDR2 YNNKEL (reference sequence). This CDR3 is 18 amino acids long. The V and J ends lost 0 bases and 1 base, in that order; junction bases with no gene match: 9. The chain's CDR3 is CASSQDLPSGMGQETQYF. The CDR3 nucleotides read TGTGCCAGCAGCCAAGATTTGCCTAGCGGGATGGGCCAAGAGACCCAGTACTTC.

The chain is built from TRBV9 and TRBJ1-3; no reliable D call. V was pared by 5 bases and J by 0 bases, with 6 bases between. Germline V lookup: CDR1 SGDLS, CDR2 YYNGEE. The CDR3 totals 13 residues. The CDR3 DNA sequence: TGTGCCAGCAGACCCAGCTCTGGAAACACCATATATTTT. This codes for CASRPSSGNTIYF. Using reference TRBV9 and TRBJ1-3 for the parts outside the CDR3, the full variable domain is DSGVTQTPKHLITATGQRVTLRCSPRSGDLSVYWYQQSLDQGLQFLIQYYNGEERAKGNILERFSAQQFPDLHSELNLSSLELGDSALYFCASRPSSGNTIYFGEGSWLTVV.

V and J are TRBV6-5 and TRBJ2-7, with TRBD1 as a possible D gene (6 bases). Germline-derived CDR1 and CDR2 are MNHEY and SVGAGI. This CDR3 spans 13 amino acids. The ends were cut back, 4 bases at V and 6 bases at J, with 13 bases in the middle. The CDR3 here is CASSSRDTGEQYF. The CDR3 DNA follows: TGTGCCAGCAGTTCACGGGACACCGGCGAGCAGTACTTC.

The CDR3 spells CASSPVPSTEAFF. CDR3 DNA sequence: TGTGCCAGCAGCCCCGTGCCTAGCACTGAAGCTTTCTTT. The chain combines TRBV7-3 with TRBJ1-1; no clear D. CDR1 SGHTA and CDR2 FQGTGA come from the germline V gene. V was trimmed by 5 bases and J by 4 bases, leaving 11 bases between them. The CDR3 sequence is 13 residues long.

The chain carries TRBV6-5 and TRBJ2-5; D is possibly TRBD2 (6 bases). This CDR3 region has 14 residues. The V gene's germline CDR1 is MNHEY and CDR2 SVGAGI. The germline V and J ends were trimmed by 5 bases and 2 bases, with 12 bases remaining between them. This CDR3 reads CASSNPGGQETQYF. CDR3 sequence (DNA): TGTGCCAGCAGTAATCCTGGGGGGCAAGAGACCCAGTACTTC.

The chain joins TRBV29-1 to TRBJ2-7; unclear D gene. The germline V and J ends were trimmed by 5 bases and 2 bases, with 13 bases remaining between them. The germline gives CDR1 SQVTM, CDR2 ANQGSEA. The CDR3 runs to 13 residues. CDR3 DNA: TGCAGCGTTTACGTAGACCTAGCCTACGAGCAGTACTTC. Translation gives CSVYVDLAYEQYF.

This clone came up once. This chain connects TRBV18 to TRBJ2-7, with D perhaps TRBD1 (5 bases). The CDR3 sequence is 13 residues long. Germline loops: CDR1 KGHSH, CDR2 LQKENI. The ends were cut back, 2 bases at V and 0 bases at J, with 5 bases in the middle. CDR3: CASSPDSSYEQYF. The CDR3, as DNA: TGTGCCAGCTCACCAGACAGCTCCTACGAGCAGTACTTC.

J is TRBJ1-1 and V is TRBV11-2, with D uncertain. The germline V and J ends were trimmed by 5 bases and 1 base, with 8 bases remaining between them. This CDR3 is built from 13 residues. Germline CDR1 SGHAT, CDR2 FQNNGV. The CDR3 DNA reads TGTGCCAGCAGCCCACAGAGGAACACTGAAGCTTTCTTT. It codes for CASSPQRNTEAFF.

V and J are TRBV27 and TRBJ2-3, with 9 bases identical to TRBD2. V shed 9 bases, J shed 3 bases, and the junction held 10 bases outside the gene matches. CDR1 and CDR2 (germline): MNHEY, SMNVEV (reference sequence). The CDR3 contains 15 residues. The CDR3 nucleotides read TGTGCCAGTAGAGGGGGACTAGCCGTGACAGATACGCAGTATTTT. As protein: CASRGGLAVTDTQYF.

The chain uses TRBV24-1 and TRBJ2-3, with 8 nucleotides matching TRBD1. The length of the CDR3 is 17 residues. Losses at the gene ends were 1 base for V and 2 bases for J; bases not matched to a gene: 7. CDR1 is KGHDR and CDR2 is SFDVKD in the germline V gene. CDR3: CATSDFGTGKVTDTQYF. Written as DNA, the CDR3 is TGTGCCACCAGTGATTTCGGGACAGGTAAAGTCACAGATACGCAGTATTTT.

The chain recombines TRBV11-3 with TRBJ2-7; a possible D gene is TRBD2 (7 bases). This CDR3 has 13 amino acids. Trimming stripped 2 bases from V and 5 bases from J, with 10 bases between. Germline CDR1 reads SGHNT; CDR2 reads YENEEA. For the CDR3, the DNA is TGTGCCAGCAGCTTAAGGGGGGGCGACGAGCAGTACTTC. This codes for CASSLRGGDEQYF.

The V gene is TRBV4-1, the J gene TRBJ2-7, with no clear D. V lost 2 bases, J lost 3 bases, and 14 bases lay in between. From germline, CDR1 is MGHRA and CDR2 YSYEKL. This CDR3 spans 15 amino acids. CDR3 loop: CASSQPIMGHYEQYF. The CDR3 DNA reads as TGCGCCAGCAGCCAACCCATAATGGGCCACTACGAGCAGTACTTC.

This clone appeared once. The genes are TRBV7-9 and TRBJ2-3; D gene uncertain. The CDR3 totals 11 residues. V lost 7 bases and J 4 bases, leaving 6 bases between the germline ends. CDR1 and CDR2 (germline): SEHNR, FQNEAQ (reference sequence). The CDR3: CASTRADTQYF. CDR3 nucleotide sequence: TGTGCCAGCACCCGCGCAGATACGCAGTATTTT.

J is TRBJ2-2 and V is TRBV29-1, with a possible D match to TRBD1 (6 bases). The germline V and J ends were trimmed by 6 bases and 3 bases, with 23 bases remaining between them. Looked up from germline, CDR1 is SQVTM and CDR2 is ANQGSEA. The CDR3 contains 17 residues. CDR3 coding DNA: TGCAGCGTAGAAACCTCTTTGACAGGCTCCTACACCGGGGAGCTGTTTTTT. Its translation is CSVETSLTGSYTGELFF.

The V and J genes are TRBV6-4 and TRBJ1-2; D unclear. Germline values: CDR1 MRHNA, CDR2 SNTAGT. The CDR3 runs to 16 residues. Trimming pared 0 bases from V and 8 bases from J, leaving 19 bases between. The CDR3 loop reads CASSDSGRVREKGYTF. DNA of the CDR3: TGTGCCAGCAGTGACTCTGGGAGGGTGAGGGAGAAGGGCTACACCTTC.

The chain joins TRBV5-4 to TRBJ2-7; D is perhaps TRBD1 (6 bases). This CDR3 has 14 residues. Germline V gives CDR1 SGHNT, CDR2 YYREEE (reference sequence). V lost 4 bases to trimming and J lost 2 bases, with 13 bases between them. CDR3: CASSPTGLAYEQYF. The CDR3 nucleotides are TGTGCCAGCAGCCCCACAGGGCTTGCCTACGAGCAGTACTTC.

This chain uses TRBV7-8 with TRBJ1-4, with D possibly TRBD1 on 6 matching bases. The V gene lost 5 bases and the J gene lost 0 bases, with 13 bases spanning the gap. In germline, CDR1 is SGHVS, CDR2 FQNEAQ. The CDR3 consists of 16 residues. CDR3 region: CASSINRESTNEKLFF. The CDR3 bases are TGTGCCAGCAGCATCAACAGGGAATCAACTAATGAAAAACTGTTTTTT.

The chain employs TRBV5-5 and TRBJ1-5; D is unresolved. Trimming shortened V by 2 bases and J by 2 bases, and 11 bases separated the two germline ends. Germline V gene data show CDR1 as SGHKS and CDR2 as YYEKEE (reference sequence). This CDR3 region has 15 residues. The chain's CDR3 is CASSFGSGGNQPQHF. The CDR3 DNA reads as TGTGCCAGCAGCTTTGGTTCGGGTGGCAATCAGCCCCAGCATTTT.